This TCR beta chain appears in the sequencing data of a study of shared clonotypes between healthy human individuals. Overall study results and limits: The study drew on few donors, limiting represented genetic and exposure-history diversity.

Everyone who donated was a Caucasian adult who lived in Nashville, Tennessee. CCR7-negative CD45RA+ TemRA cells were pooled with CD45RO+ cells for CD8 memory. The CDR3 totals 16 residues. In the case of this clone: Its antigen is unidentified.

Produced via immunoSEQ multiplex PCR; TCRdb's table is partial and in-frame only. The data contain hundreds of thousands of clones, roughly 87% of them seen just once; the ten biggest clones take up 16%. This sequence originates from a man younger than 30 in good health. The chain couples TRBV12-1 to TRBJ2-7; the table assigns TRBD1, which was not confirmed against the DNA. TRBV12-1 is a documented pseudogene. The sequenced sample consisted of memory CD8+ T cells sorted from blood. Sample subset: CD45RO+ cells pooled with CCR7-negative TemRA cells. CDR3 coding DNA: TGTGCCAGCAGCGGTTCAGGACAGGGCCGTACCTACGAGCAGTACTTC. Residues: CASSGSGQGRTYEQYF.